This entry features one T cell receptor beta chain sequence. The sample belongs to a study of blood T cell repertoires in COVID-19. Study details: Samples taken during acute and convalescent COVID-19 were collected in the United States, Italy and Spain. From T cells, B-cell-depleted T cells, or PBMCs came the material, which was cDNA or gDNA.

Per the original data handling: Estimation of nucleated cell counts relied on the amplification of reference gene primers. The method was immunoSEQ multiplex PCR; TCRdb's version includes in-frame clones alone and lacks a portion of them. That table supplies the V and J calls and clone size; D and trimming were determined from the DNA. The sample lists over 40,000 clones; 75% to 95% were seen once. Between the trimmed V and J ends, which lost 1 base and 0 bases, there was a span of 19 bases. The germline CDR1 and CDR2 sequences are SGHTA and FQGNSA. This CDR3 spans 18 amino acids. The sample consisted of peripheral blood. This receptor was obtained from a man in his 70s with active COVID-19. The chain employs TRBV7-2 and TRBJ2-7; tentatively, D is TRBD2 (7 bases). CDR3 residues: CASSLERYRAGDSYEQYF. The CDR3 DNA follows: TGTGCCAGCAGCTTAGAACGGTACAGGGCGGGAGACTCCTACGAGCAGTACTTC.